The rows below give T cell receptor beta chains drawn from one sample of a study of radiation and T cells in renal cell carcinoma. Clones were sequenced by immunoSEQ multiplex PCR, and TCRdb holds only the in-frame ones, with some missing. The sample has about 130,000 clones; more than 75% are singletons. Sequenced material: blood, taken from a patient whose treatment included radiotherapy and nephrectomy. The receptors shown here come from a woman aged 70-85 years with renal cell carcinoma. Both conserved end residues are part of each CDR3. The order of the fields is J gene, CDR3 length, V gene, clone size, D gene, CDR3 protein, CDR3 DNA. The D gene is left open where the match is weak. A clone size is listed for some rows: how often the clone was seen (once, few, many), or a class if it is expanded.

j_gene: TRBJ2-1; len: 16; v_gene: TRBV30; abundance: NA; d_gene: NA; CDR3aa: CAWRDTTGLRNNEQFF; CDR3nt: TGTGCCTGGAGAGACACTACAGGGTTGCGGAACAATGAGCAGTTCTTC
j_gene: TRBJ2-1; len: 13; v_gene: TRBV12-5; abundance: NA; d_gene: NA; CDR3aa: CASGRVKGDEQFF; CDR3nt: TGTGCTAGTGGACGAGTTAAGGGTGATGAGCAGTTCTTC
j_gene: TRBJ2-3; len: 15; v_gene: TRBV5-4; abundance: NA; d_gene: NA; CDR3aa: CASRSRTSSTDTQYF; CDR3nt: TGTGCCAGCAGATCTCGGACATCTAGCACAGATACGCAGTATTTT
j_gene: TRBJ2-6; len: 15; v_gene: TRBV9; abundance: NA; d_gene: TRBD2; CDR3aa: CASSSGRVGANVLTF; CDR3nt: TGTGCCAGCAGCTCAGGGAGGGTAGGGGCCAACGTCCTGACTTTC
j_gene: TRBJ2-7; len: 14; v_gene: TRBV5-4; abundance: NA; d_gene: TRBD2; CDR3aa: CASTYSGGAYEQYF; CDR3nt: TGTGCCAGCACCTATAGCGGGGGGGCTTACGAGCAGTACTTC
j_gene: TRBJ1-4; len: 14; v_gene: TRBV5-4; abundance: NA; d_gene: NA; CDR3aa: CASSPGVEMEKLFF; CDR3nt: TGTGCCAGCAGCCCAGGGGTAGAAATGGAAAAACTGTTTTTT
j_gene: TRBJ1-1; len: 14; v_gene: TRBV6-4; abundance: NA; d_gene: NA; CDR3aa: CASRVRGSGTEAFF; CDR3nt: TGTGCCAGCAGGGTCAGGGGTAGTGGCACTGAAGCTTTCTTT
j_gene: TRBJ2-2; len: 17; v_gene: TRBV27; abundance: NA; d_gene: TRBD2; CDR3aa: CASSFTTLAGVSGELFF; CDR3nt: TGTGCCAGCAGTTTCACAACATTAGCGGGGGTTAGCGGGGAGCTGTTTTTT
j_gene: TRBJ1-5; len: 15; v_gene: TRBV28; abundance: NA; d_gene: NA; CDR3aa: CASSPGALGNQPQHF; CDR3nt: TGTGCCAGCAGTCCCGGGGCTCTGGGCAATCAGCCCCAGCATTTT
j_gene: TRBJ2-7; len: 12; v_gene: TRBV19; abundance: few; d_gene: TRBD1; CDR3aa: CASSAGGYEQYF; CDR3nt: TGTGCCAGTAGTGCAGGGGGCTACGAGCAGTACTTC
j_gene: TRBJ1-2; len: 11; v_gene: TRBV28; abundance: NA; d_gene: NA; CDR3aa: CASSPKGGYTF; CDR3nt: TGTGCCAGCAGCCCGAAAGGGGGCTACACCTTC
j_gene: TRBJ2-7; len: 14; v_gene: TRBV9; abundance: NA; d_gene: NA; CDR3aa: CASSVDSGINEQYF; CDR3nt: TGTGCCAGCAGCGTAGATTCGGGGATAAACGAGCAGTACTTC
j_gene: TRBJ1-4; len: 15; v_gene: TRBV10-2; abundance: NA; d_gene: NA; CDR3aa: CASSSRQATNEKLFF; CDR3nt: TGCGCCAGCAGTTCTCGCCAAGCAACTAATGAAAAACTGTTTTTT
j_gene: TRBJ1-5; len: 14; v_gene: TRBV4-2; abundance: NA; d_gene: NA; CDR3aa: CASSQVGKDQPQHF; CDR3nt: TGTGCCAGCAGCCAAGTGGGGAAAGATCAGCCCCAGCATTTT
j_gene: TRBJ2-2; len: 15; v_gene: TRBV9; abundance: few; d_gene: NA; CDR3aa: CASSVAGVFTGELFF; CDR3nt: TGTGCCAGCAGCGTAGCGGGGGTATTCACCGGGGAGCTGTTTTTT
j_gene: TRBJ2-3; len: 14; v_gene: TRBV25-1; abundance: NA; d_gene: NA; CDR3aa: CASSEGQGRDTQYF; CDR3nt: TGTGCCAGCAGTGAAGGCCAGGGGAGGGATACGCAGTATTTT
j_gene: TRBJ2-6; len: 16; v_gene: TRBV6-5; abundance: few; d_gene: NA; CDR3aa: CASSYTTGTGANVLTF; CDR3nt: TGTGCCAGCAGTTACACCACAGGGACTGGGGCCAACGTCCTGACTTTC
j_gene: TRBJ1-4; len: 17; v_gene: TRBV11-3; abundance: NA; d_gene: NA; CDR3aa: CASSLGGRYATNEKLFF; CDR3nt: TGTGCCAGCAGCTTAGGGGGACGTTATGCAACTAATGAAAAACTGTTTTTT
j_gene: TRBJ1-1; len: 11; v_gene: TRBV20-1; abundance: NA; d_gene: NA; CDR3aa: CSAREKNEAFF; CDR3nt: TGCAGTGCTAGAGAGAAAAATGAAGCTTTCTTT
j_gene: TRBJ1-4; len: 14; v_gene: TRBV28; abundance: NA; d_gene: NA; CDR3aa: CASSSPDIWEKLFF; CDR3nt: TGTGCCAGCAGTTCCCCAGACATATGGGAAAAACTGTTTTTT
j_gene: TRBJ2-3; len: 14; v_gene: TRBV5-1; abundance: once; d_gene: NA; CDR3aa: CASSLVLGTDTQYF; CDR3nt: TGCGCCAGCAGCTTGGTCTTAGGGACAGATACGCAGTATTTT
j_gene: TRBJ2-7; len: 15; v_gene: TRBV15; abundance: NA; d_gene: NA; CDR3aa: CATSRDGTESYEQYF; CDR3nt: TGTGCCACCAGCAGAGATGGGACGGAAAGCTACGAGCAGTACTTC
j_gene: TRBJ2-7; len: 12; v_gene: TRBV27; abundance: NA; d_gene: NA; CDR3aa: CASSLDMYEQYF; CDR3nt: TGTGCCAGCAGCTTAGATATGTACGAGCAGTACTTC
j_gene: TRBJ1-5; len: 14; v_gene: TRBV4-1; abundance: NA; d_gene: TRBD1; CDR3aa: CASSDATGQQPQHF; CDR3nt: TGCGCCAGCAGCGACGCGACAGGGCAACAGCCCCAGCATTTT
j_gene: TRBJ1-3; len: 16; v_gene: TRBV5-4; abundance: NA; d_gene: NA; CDR3aa: CASSFQGTYSGNTIYF; CDR3nt: TGTGCCAGCAGCTTTCAGGGGACATACTCTGGAAACACCATATATTTT
j_gene: TRBJ2-5; len: 17; v_gene: TRBV7-6; abundance: NA; d_gene: TRBD2; CDR3aa: CASSLKASGGYQETQYF; CDR3nt: TGTGCCAGCAGCTTAAAGGCTAGCGGGGGGTACCAAGAGACCCAGTACTTC
j_gene: TRBJ1-2; len: 14; v_gene: TRBV29-1; abundance: NA; d_gene: NA; CDR3aa: CSVEDGGRNYGYTF; CDR3nt: TGCAGCGTTGAAGATGGGGGACGGAACTATGGCTACACCTTC
j_gene: TRBJ2-7; len: 15; v_gene: TRBV6-1; abundance: NA; d_gene: TRBD1; CDR3aa: CASSAQGAKSYEQYF; CDR3nt: TGTGCCAGCAGTGCACAGGGGGCGAAGTCCTACGAGCAGTACTTC
j_gene: TRBJ1-1; len: 13; v_gene: TRBV7-9; abundance: NA; d_gene: TRBD1; CDR3aa: CATGQGIDTEAFF; CDR3nt: TGTGCCACGGGACAGGGGATTGACACTGAAGCTTTCTTT
j_gene: TRBJ2-3; len: 13; v_gene: TRBV5-1; abundance: NA; d_gene: NA; CDR3aa: CASSLMGTDTQYF; CDR3nt: TGCGCCAGCAGCTTGATGGGAACAGATACGCAGTATTTT
j_gene: TRBJ1-1; len: 13; v_gene: TRBV14; abundance: NA; d_gene: NA; CDR3aa: CASSQERETEAFF; CDR3nt: TGTGCCAGCAGCCAAGAAAGGGAAACTGAAGCTTTCTTT
j_gene: TRBJ1-4; len: 13; v_gene: TRBV14; abundance: NA; d_gene: NA; CDR3aa: CASSQAGGSKLFF; CDR3nt: TGTGCCAGCAGCCAAGCGGGGGGATCGAAACTGTTTTTT
j_gene: TRBJ2-5; len: 16; v_gene: TRBV15; abundance: NA; d_gene: NA; CDR3aa: CATSRVSAFPEETQYF; CDR3nt: TGTGCCACCAGCAGAGTTTCGGCATTCCCTGAAGAGACCCAGTACTTC
j_gene: TRBJ2-2; len: 15; v_gene: TRBV7-9; abundance: NA; d_gene: NA; CDR3aa: CASSLEVGIAGELFF; CDR3nt: TGTGCCAGCAGCTTAGAGGTTGGCATAGCCGGGGAGCTGTTTTTT
j_gene: TRBJ2-5; len: 20; v_gene: TRBV4-2; abundance: NA; d_gene: TRBD2; CDR3aa: CASSQPVGTSGSRGQETQYF; CDR3nt: TGTGCCAGCAGCCAACCCGTTGGGACTAGCGGATCCAGGGGGCAAGAGACCCAGTACTTC
j_gene: TRBJ2-5; len: 20; v_gene: TRBV28; abundance: NA; d_gene: TRBD2; CDR3aa: CASSRGTSPGSGGARETQYF; CDR3nt: TGTGCCAGCAGTCGCGGGACTAGCCCCGGTAGCGGGGGGGCCAGGGAGACCCAGTACTTC
j_gene: TRBJ1-2; len: 12; v_gene: TRBV6-6; abundance: NA; d_gene: NA; CDR3aa: CASSGGAGGYTF; CDR3nt: TGTGCCAGCAGTGGGGGGGCTGGTGGCTACACCTTC
j_gene: TRBJ1-2; len: 15; v_gene: TRBV6-5; abundance: NA; d_gene: NA; CDR3aa: CASSINRARGYGYTF; CDR3nt: TGTGCCAGCAGTATAAACAGGGCAAGAGGGTATGGCTACACCTTC
j_gene: TRBJ2-3; len: 16; v_gene: TRBV7-9; abundance: NA; d_gene: NA; CDR3aa: CASSSLGHSVTDTQYF; CDR3nt: TGTGCCAGCAGCTCCCTTGGACATTCAGTCACAGATACGCAGTATTTT
j_gene: TRBJ1-1; len: 16; v_gene: TRBV7-9; abundance: NA; d_gene: NA; CDR3aa: CASRQLGGRVNTEAFF; CDR3nt: TGTGCCAGCAGACAGCTCGGAGGACGGGTGAACACTGAAGCTTTCTTT
j_gene: TRBJ1-1; len: 16; v_gene: TRBV7-8; abundance: NA; d_gene: NA; CDR3aa: CASSSWSSRRDTEAFF; CDR3nt: TGTGCCAGCAGCTCCTGGTCAAGCCGGAGGGACACTGAAGCTTTCTTT
j_gene: TRBJ1-1; len: 16; v_gene: TRBV7-2; abundance: NA; d_gene: TRBD1; CDR3aa: CASSSLLGQGSTEAFF; CDR3nt: TGTGCCAGCAGTTCCCTCCTGGGACAGGGAAGTACTGAAGCTTTCTTT
j_gene: TRBJ2-7; len: 13; v_gene: TRBV27; abundance: NA; d_gene: NA; CDR3aa: CASKHILLREQYF; CDR3nt: TGTGCCAGCAAGCACATACTACTACGAGAGCAGTACTTC
j_gene: TRBJ1-2; len: 13; v_gene: TRBV10-3; abundance: NA; d_gene: TRBD1; CDR3aa: CAGRQGGGYGYTF; CDR3nt: TGTGCCGGCCGACAGGGGGGTGGCTATGGCTACACCTTC
j_gene: TRBJ1-6; len: 15; v_gene: TRBV6-5; abundance: NA; d_gene: NA; CDR3aa: CASSYSSSYNSPLHF; CDR3nt: TGTGCCAGCAGTTACTCGAGCAGCTATAATTCACCCCTCCACTTT
j_gene: TRBJ1-1; len: 13; v_gene: TRBV25-1; abundance: NA; d_gene: NA; CDR3aa: CASSVKENTEAFF; CDR3nt: TGTGCCAGCAGCGTAAAAGAGAACACTGAAGCTTTCTTT